A single sample gave rise to the 26 T cell receptor beta chains below, sequenced in a study of monozygotic twins with inflammatory bowel disease. From its re-call of the 5' RACE reads, TCRdb lists each CDR3 protein once, without DNA. The listing contains around 380,000 distinct CDR3 sequences. Material: blood. All receptors come from a human donor with ulcerative colitis or Crohn's disease, or a healthy co-twin of an affected twin (not recorded which).

The chain's CDR3 is CASSWGGGSYNEQFF. The V gene is TRBV5-1, the J gene TRBJ2-1; TCRdb picks TRBD2, but there is no DNA to check that call. Looked up from germline, CDR1 is SGHRS and CDR2 is YFSETQ. This CDR3 has 15 amino acids.

V usage is TRBV9 and J usage is TRBJ2-2; TCRdb's assignment of TRBD1 cannot be checked, as there is no DNA. The CDR3 has 16 residues. Per germline, CDR1 SGDLS and CDR2 YYNGEE. The CDR3 is CASSVPRGVNTGELFF.

This chain uses TRBV15 with TRBJ2-2. Germline V lookup: CDR1 LNHNV, CDR2 YYDKDF (reference sequence). The CDR3 loop spans 16 amino acids. The chain's CDR3 is CATSRDRSKDTGELFF.

The chain carries TRBV7-2 and TRBJ2-7. This CDR3 contains 14 residues. Germline assignment: CDR1 SGHTA and CDR2 FQGNSA. CDR3 region: CASSLAATLYEQYF.

The genes are TRBV7-3 and TRBJ2-7; lacking DNA, the TRBD2 call made by TCRdb goes unchecked. In germline, CDR1 is SGHTA, CDR2 FQGTGA. The CDR3 is 17 residues long. The CDR3 sequence is CASSPTATQRPSYEQYF.

The chain is built from TRBV18 and TRBJ2-3. CDR3 length: 17 residues. Germline CDR1 and CDR2: KGHSH and LQKENI. CDR3 sequence: CASSPTFRDMGTDTQYF.

The chain is built from TRBV5-1 and TRBJ1-6; the D call of TRBD1 rests on TCRdb alone, since no DNA is present to check it. Looked up from germline, CDR1 is SGHRS and CDR2 is YFSETQ. The CDR3 has 14 amino acids. CDR3 loop: CASSSRQGISPLHF.

The genes are TRBV6-1 and TRBJ2-3; TCRdb calls TRBD1, which cannot be checked without DNA. From germline, CDR1 is MNHNS and CDR2 SASEGT. This CDR3 is built from 14 residues. The chain's CDR3 is CASSLEGASDTQYF.

This chain joins TRBV2 and TRBJ2-6. Germline V CDR1 and CDR2: SNHLY, FYNNEI. The CDR3 consists of 14 residues. The CDR3 reads CASSASAGANVLTF.

This chain connects TRBV5-1 to TRBJ2-5. The CDR3 is made up of 12 amino acids. Germline-derived CDR1 and CDR2 are SGHRS and YFSETQ. The CDR3 region is CASSLPQETQYF.

The V and J genes are TRBV5-1 and TRBJ1-1; TCRdb's D gene call, TRBD1, goes unchecked for lack of DNA. Looked up from germline, CDR1 is SGHRS and CDR2 is YFSETQ. The CDR3 contains 14 residues. The CDR3 reads CASSFGQLNTEAFF.

The chain links TRBV15 to TRBJ1-5; TCRdb outputs TRBD1, but without DNA this stays unchecked. The CDR3 runs to 17 residues. CDR1 is LNHNV and CDR2 is YYDKDF in the germline V gene (reference sequence). CDR3 in amino acids: CATSRDRGQGVGQPQHF.

The chain has TRBV7-9 and TRBJ1-2; lacking DNA, the TRBD1 call made by TCRdb goes unchecked. Germline CDR1 reads SEHNR; CDR2 reads FQNEAQ (reference sequence). CDR3 length equals 15 residues. This chain's CDR3 is CASSLPTGIGYGYTF.

The rearrangement joins TRBV5-1 to TRBJ2-5; TCRdb reports TRBD2, a call that lacks DNA to check it against. CDR3 length: 15 residues. Germline assignment: CDR1 SGHRS and CDR2 YFSETQ. CDR3 region: CASSHSGGAEETQYF.

J is TRBJ2-3 and V is TRBV20-1. The CDR3 totals 15 residues. Germline CDR1 and CDR2: DFQATT and SNEGSKA (reference sequence). This chain's CDR3 is CSAPNGVSNTDTQYF.

V and J are TRBV10-3 and TRBJ2-7. The germline V gene has CDR1 ENHRY and CDR2 SYGVKD. This CDR3 comprises 11 residues. The CDR3: CATEDSYEQYF.

This chain joins TRBV7-2 and TRBJ2-7. The length of the CDR3 is 15 residues. Germline lookup yields CDR1 SGHTA and CDR2 FQGNSA. CDR3 sequence reads: CASSSTVGGPYEQYF. The full variable domain, its missing parts supplied by reference TRBV7-2 and TRBJ2-7, is GAGVSQSPSNKVTEKGKDVELRCDPISGHTALYWYRQSLGQGLEFLIYFQGNSAPDKSGLPSDRFSAERTGGSVSTLTIQRTQQEDSAVYLCASSSTVGGPYEQYFGPGTRLTVT.

The J gene is TRBJ1-1, the V gene TRBV5-1; no DNA is available, so the TRBD1 call from TCRdb remains unchecked. Germline V lookup: CDR1 SGHRS, CDR2 YFSETQ. This CDR3 has 14 amino acids. CDR3 amino acids: CASSWGGGNTEAFF.

The V call is TRBV5-1, the J call TRBJ1-4; TCRdb's D gene call, TRBD1, goes unchecked for lack of DNA. Germline loops: CDR1 SGHRS, CDR2 YFSETQ. The CDR3 contains 19 residues. The CDR3: CASSLSQGAALPTNEKLFF.

V gene TRBV10-2 combines with J gene TRBJ1-1; TCRdb reports TRBD1, a call that lacks DNA to check it against. The CDR3 length is 13 residues. Per germline, CDR1 WSHSY and CDR2 SAAADI. The CDR3 is CATGWTGAHEAFF.

This chain links TRBV5-1 with TRBJ2-3; with no DNA, the TCRdb D assignment of TRBD1 cannot be verified. Germline lookup yields CDR1 SGHRS and CDR2 YFSETQ. The CDR3 loop spans 15 amino acids. The CDR3 region is CASSLEDRGADTQYF.

The CDR3 spells CASSQRPAGMNTEAFF. The gene calls are TRBV5-1 and TRBJ1-1; TCRdb designates TRBD1, a call that cannot be tested without DNA. The CDR3 extends over 16 amino acids. Per germline, CDR1 SGHRS and CDR2 YFSETQ.

The V call is TRBV14, the J call TRBJ1-2; TCRdb gives TRBD1 as the D gene, but with no DNA this cannot be confirmed. The CDR3 runs to 15 residues. Germline CDR1 reads SGHDN; CDR2 reads FVKESK. The CDR3 protein is CASSQGQGTVHGYTF.

J is TRBJ2-7 and V is TRBV29-1; TCRdb's D gene call, TRBD1, goes unchecked for lack of DNA. Germline CDR1 SQVTM, CDR2 ANQGSEA. The CDR3 loop spans 13 amino acids. CDR3 protein: CSGREGGSGEQYF.

V usage is TRBV19 and J usage is TRBJ1-3; there is no DNA to check the TCRdb D call of TRBD1. Germline values: CDR1 LNHDA, CDR2 SQIVND (reference sequence). The CDR3 loop spans 14 amino acids. The CDR3 sequence is CASGEGHSGNTIYF.

The V and J genes are TRBV4-2 and TRBJ2-1; TCRdb lists TRBD2, though no DNA is available to test this call. The CDR3 loop spans 13 amino acids. Looked up from germline, CDR1 is LGHNA and CDR2 is YNFKEQ. The CDR3 is CASSQETGGPWFF.